This T cell receptor beta chain stems from a study of OX40 agonist ivuxolimab in advanced cancers. Study-wide points: Determination of antigen specificity was not performed for the expanded peripheral T cells.

About this clone itself: Antigen specificity is unknown.

V gave up 1 base and J gave up 1 base; unmatched junction bases: 1. Looked up from germline, CDR1 is KGHSH and CDR2 is LQKENI. This CDR3 spans 15 amino acids. Sequenced by immunoSEQ multiplex PCR; TCRdb stores in-frame clones only, minus some. The sample has approximately 54,000 clones, around 93% seen once. Systemic immunosuppression or autoimmune disease history was grounds to exclude patients. This chain joins TRBV18 and TRBJ1-5; 7 nucleotides line up with TRBD1. This clonotype was obtained from an adult with an advanced solid tumor such as melanoma, head and neck, liver or kidney cancer. This material consisted of CD4+ or CD8+ T cells sorted from blood, taken in a trial of the OX40 agonist ivuxolimab. The CDR3 nucleotides are TGTGCCAGCTCACCACTGACAGGGAGCAATCAGCCCCAGCATTTT. It specifies CASSPLTGSNQPQHF.